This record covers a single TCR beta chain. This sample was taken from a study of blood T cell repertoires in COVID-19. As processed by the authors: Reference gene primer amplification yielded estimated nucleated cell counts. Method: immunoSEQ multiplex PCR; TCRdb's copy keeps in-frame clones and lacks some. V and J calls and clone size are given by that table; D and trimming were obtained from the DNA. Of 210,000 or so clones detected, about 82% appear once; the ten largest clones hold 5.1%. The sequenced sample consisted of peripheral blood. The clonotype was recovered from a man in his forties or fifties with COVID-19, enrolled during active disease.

CDR3: CASSQVGGTNSYEQYF. Written as DNA, the CDR3 is TGTGCCAGCAGCCAAGTCGGGGGGACCAACTCCTACGAGCAGTACTTC. The chain links TRBV3-1 (or the pseudogene TRBV3-2) to TRBJ2-7, with 7 bases that match TRBD2. This CDR3 has 16 amino acids. Germline V gene data show CDR1 as LGHDT and CDR2 as YNNKEL (reference sequence). Trimming removed 1 base from V and 0 bases from J; junction bases left unmatched: 6.